The 3 T cell receptor beta chains below come from one sample, sequenced in a study of T cell repertoires in aging, cancer and after chemotherapy. Peripheral blood genomic DNA, not sorted cells or RNA, was the template. Rearranged V-D-J TRB sequences were amplified with a mixed TRB-A/B primer pool. From the multiplex PCR reads, TCRdb called clonotypes with MiXCR, one entry per CDR3 protein. There are thousands of distinct CDR3 sequences in the sample; over 40% occur only once, and roughly an eighth lies in the top ten. Sequenced: blood. The origin of the receptors is a human donor with a solid tumor.

The genes are TRBV11-3 and TRBJ2-1; possibly TRBD2 for D (6 bases). The CDR3 spans 14 residues. Trimming removed 2 bases from V and 8 bases from J, with 13 bases in between. Germline loops: CDR1 SGHNT, CDR2 YENEEA. The CDR3 sequence: CASSLTLASDEQFF. CDR3 nucleotide sequence: TGTGCCAGCAGCTTAACCCTAGCTAGCGATGAGCAGTTCTTC.

The gene calls are TRBV11-3 and TRBJ2-2, with TRBD2 identical over 15 bases. This CDR3 is 17 amino acids long. Germline V gives CDR1 SGHNT, CDR2 YENEEA. V lost 4 bases to trimming and J lost 5 bases; unmatched junction nucleotides: 5. CDR3 sequence (DNA): TGTGCCAGCAGCTCCGCCGGGACTAGCGGGGGGACCGGGGAGCTGTTTTTT. As protein: CASSSAGTSGGTGELFF. Variable domain in full (rest from reference TRBV11-3 and TRBJ2-2): EAGVVQSPRYKIIEKKQPVAFWCNPISGHNTLYWYLQNLGQGPELLIRYENEEAVDDSQLPKDRFSAERLKGVDSTLKIQPAELGDSAVYLCASSSAGTSGGTGELFFGEGSRLTVL.

The chain's CDR3 is CASSLSRDRESVDGYTF. CDR3 nucleotide sequence: TGTGCCAGCAGCTTGTCCCGGGACAGGGAATCGGTTGATGGCTACACCTTC. The rearrangement uses TRBV5-6 and TRBJ1-2; TRBD1 aligns across 9 bases. J gave up 6 bases and V 1 base, and 13 bases lay outside the gene matches. This CDR3 has 17 residues. The germline gives CDR1 SGHDT, CDR2 YYEEEE.